A single sample is the source of the 24 T cell receptor beta chains below, sequenced in a study of control samples from healthy donors and cancer patients. Produced via immunoSEQ multiplex PCR; TCRdb's table is partial and in-frame only. This sample has about 220,000 clones; roughly 94% occur once, and the top ten carry around 1.5%. The sequencing sample was made of blood. These receptors were obtained from a man aged 45 to 65 in good health.

This sequence joins TRBV19 and TRBJ1-4; D uncertain. The CDR3 runs 13 residues. V lost 5 bases and J lost 8, with 12 bases in between. From germline, CDR1 is LNHDA and CDR2 SQIVND (reference sequence). CDR3 bases: TGTGCCAGTAGTTCCGCCCGCGGGGAAAAACTGTTTTTT. It encodes CASSSARGEKLFF.

The V gene is TRBV15, the J gene TRBJ2-2; the D is unclear. The CDR3 is 17 residues long. The V end lost 1 base, the J end lost 2 bases, and 14 bases lay between the germline ends. Per germline, CDR1 LNHNV and CDR2 YYDKDF (reference sequence). The CDR3 here is CATSRAESSPNTGELFF. The CDR3, as DNA: TGTGCCACCAGCAGAGCCGAGAGTTCGCCCAACACCGGGGAGCTGTTTTTT.

A remark on this clone: Other nucleotide sequences from this sample produce the same CDR3. The chain is built from TRBV5-1 and TRBJ1-3, with D hard to call. The ends were cut back, 0 bases at V and 0 bases at J, with 4 bases in the middle. The CDR3 spans 14 residues. Germline V CDR1 and CDR2: SGHRS, YFSETQ. CDR3 region: CASSLAYSGNTIYF. The CDR3 DNA reads TGCGCCAGCAGCTTGGCTTACTCTGGAAACACCATATATTTT.

The V gene is TRBV25-1, the J gene TRBJ1-6; possibly TRBD1 for D (6 bases). The CDR3 extends over 18 amino acids. V lost 0 bases and J 5 bases, leaving 17 bases between the germline ends. Germline V CDR1 and CDR2: MGHDK, SYGVNS. The CDR3, as DNA: TGTGCCAGCAGTGAATATATCGTTACAGGGTGGCATAATTCACCCCTCCACTTT. Translating it yields CASSEYIVTGWHNSPLHF.

This chain uses TRBV5-4 with TRBJ2-5, with D unresolved. The CDR3 length is 14 residues. Deletions cut 0 bases from V and 0 bases from J, with 6 bases between. Germline V gene lookup returns CDR1 SGHNT and CDR2 YYREEE (reference sequence). CDR3 in amino acids: CASSLDGYQETQYF. As DNA, the CDR3 is TGTGCCAGCAGCTTGGATGGGTACCAAGAGACCCAGTACTTC.

V and J are TRBV6-5 and TRBJ2-7; D call uncertain. Germline loops: CDR1 MNHEY, CDR2 SVGAGI. The ends were cut back, 0 bases at V and 0 bases at J, with 12 bases in the middle. The CDR3 covers 16 residues. In nucleotides, the CDR3 is TGTGCCAGCAGTTACTCGCTCCAGCTAAGCTCCTACGAGCAGTACTTC. Translated, it gives CASSYSLQLSSYEQYF.

This chain links TRBV18 with TRBJ2-7, with 9 bases matching TRBD1. The CDR3 runs 14 residues. Germline-derived CDR1 and CDR2 are KGHSH and LQKENI. Germline trimming cut 2 bases from V and 4 bases from J; bases unmatched to any gene: 3. CDR3 in DNA: TGTGCCAGCTCACCAGGACAGGGGAAGTACGAGCAGTACTTC. Residues: CASSPGQGKYEQYF.

The chain employs TRBV28 and TRBJ1-1; no clear D. Looked up from germline, CDR1 is MDHEN and CDR2 is SYDVKM. This CDR3 is 10 amino acids long. Trimming shortened V by 2 bases and J by 11 bases, and 6 bases separated the two germline ends. This chain's CDR3 is CASSLGEAFF. The CDR3 DNA reads TGTGCCAGCAGTTTAGGTGAGGCTTTCTTT.

This chain links TRBV30 with TRBJ2-5; weak D call: TRBD1 (6 bases). The germline V gene has CDR1 GTSNPN and CDR2 SVGIG (reference sequence). Trimming removed 1 base from V and 1 base from J, with 7 bases in between. CDR3 size: 13 residues. As DNA, the CDR3 is TGTGCCTGGAGTGGAGGGGGCCAAGAGACCCAGTACTTC. It codes for CAWSGGGQETQYF.

The chain joins TRBV3-1 (or the pseudogene TRBV3-2) to TRBJ1-3; D might be TRBD1 (5 bases). V was clipped by 1 base and J by 4 bases, with 14 bases between them. The germline V gene has CDR1 LGHDT and CDR2 YNNKEL (reference sequence). This CDR3 has 16 residues. CDR3 region: CASSQGLGGAGNTIYF. In nucleotides, the CDR3 is TGTGCCAGCAGCCAAGGATTAGGAGGGGCGGGAAACACCATATATTTT.

This rearrangement joins TRBV7-2 to TRBJ1-2, with TRBD1 matching over 8 bases. V lost 5 bases to trimming and J lost 5 bases; unmatched junction nucleotides: 7. The CDR3 sequence is 14 residues long. Germline CDR1 is SGHTA and CDR2 is FQGNSA. The CDR3 DNA reads TGTGCCAGCAGCGCAACCGGGACAGGATATGGCTACACCTTC. It yields the protein CASSATGTGYGYTF.

The DNA of the CDR3 is TGTGCCAGCAGCCCCCCCGCGGGGCGGGGGGACGGAGATACGCAGTATTTT. This codes for CASSPPAGRGDGDTQYF. V gene TRBV9 combines with J gene TRBJ2-3, with TRBD2 matching over 8 bases. J was trimmed by 5 bases and V by 4 bases; bases with no gene match: 15. There are 17 residues in the CDR3. Germline CDR1 reads SGDLS; CDR2 reads YYNGEE.

This clone has a single count. The gene calls are TRBV5-5 and TRBJ2-1, with D perhaps TRBD1 or TRBD2 (5 bases each). The V gene's germline CDR1 is SGHKS and CDR2 YYEKEE (reference sequence). Trimming shortened V by 1 base and J by 6 bases, and 14 bases separated the two germline ends. This CDR3 has 15 amino acids. The CDR3 sequence: CASSLTGTAINEQFF. The CDR3 coding sequence is TGTGCCAGCAGCTTGACCGGGACGGCCATCAATGAGCAGTTCTTC.

The rearrangement uses TRBV28 and TRBJ2-7, with D possibly being TRBD2 (6 bases). The CDR3 has 15 residues. V lost 7 bases and J lost 2, with 18 bases in between. From germline, CDR1 is MDHEN and CDR2 SYDVKM. The CDR3 here is CASNGGLTPTYEQYF. CDR3 nucleotide sequence: TGTGCCAGCAACGGGGGATTGACACCAACCTACGAGCAGTACTTC. Full variable domain (outside the CDR3, taken from reference TRBV28 and TRBJ2-7): DVKVTQSSRYLVKRTGEKVFLECVQDMDHENMFWYRQDPGLGLRLIYFSYDVKMKEKGDIPEGYSVSREKKERFSLILESASTNQTSMYLCASNGGLTPTYEQYFGPGTRLTVT.

The chain employs TRBV4-3 and TRBJ2-5, with 11 bases fitting TRBD2. CDR1 and CDR2 from the germline V gene are LGHNA and YSLEER. CDR3 size: 14 residues. V lost 0 bases, J lost 12 bases, and 6 bases stayed unmatched. CDR3 amino acids: CASSQDMTSGAKYF. CDR3 in DNA: TGCGCCAGCAGCCAAGATATGACTAGCGGGGCCAAGTACTTC.

This chain links TRBV18 with TRBJ1-2; TRBD1 matches at 10 bases. The J segment lost 4 bases and the V segment lost 3 bases, leaving 11 bases of the junction unmatched. Germline CDR1 KGHSH, CDR2 LQKENI. The CDR3 spans 17 residues. CDR3 amino acids: CASSPDRGLLSPYGYTF. CDR3 nucleotides: TGTGCCAGCTCACCCGACAGGGGGCTCCTCTCCCCCTATGGCTACACCTTC.

The chain uses TRBV5-1 and TRBJ2-6, with no clear D. The CDR3 is 17 residues long. Germline lookup yields CDR1 SGHRS and CDR2 YFSETQ. V was pared by 4 bases and J by 0 bases, with 14 bases between. For the CDR3, the DNA is TGCGCCAGCAGCCATTCGGTGTCTTCCTCTGGGGCCAACGTCCTGACTTTC. It codes for CASSHSVSSSGANVLTF. The full variable domain, its missing parts supplied by reference TRBV5-1 and TRBJ2-6, is KAGVTQTPRYLIKTRGQQVTLSCSPISGHRSVSWYQQTPGQGLQFLFEYFSETQRNKGNFPGRFSGRQFSNSRSEMNVSTLELGDSALYLCASSHSVSSSGANVLTFGAGSRLTVL.

This chain links TRBV3-1 (or the pseudogene TRBV3-2) with TRBJ1-4, with D possibly TRBD1 on 6 matching bases. The CDR3 totals 14 residues. Deletions cut 4 bases from V and 8 bases from J, with 14 bases between. CDR1 is LGHDT and CDR2 is YNNKEL in the germline V gene (reference sequence). In DNA, the CDR3 is TGTGCCAGCAGCCTTTCAGGGGCGCGGGAAAAACTGTTTTTT. Its translation: CASSLSGAREKLFF.

The chain joins TRBV7-9 to TRBJ2-2, with D perhaps matching TRBD1 (6 bases). In germline, CDR1 is SEHNR, CDR2 FQNEAQ (reference sequence). V gave up 6 bases and J gave up 6 bases, with 11 bases separating them. This CDR3 has 13 residues. The CDR3 nucleotides read TGTGCCAGCAGTGACAGGCTTCCCGGGGAGCTGTTTTTT. Residues: CASSDRLPGELFF.

The table lists this clone with a count of one. The chain combines TRBV5-1 with TRBJ1-1; tentative D call: TRBD1 (5 bases). V lost 4 bases and J 1 base, leaving 11 bases between the germline ends. Germline assignment: CDR1 SGHRS and CDR2 YFSETQ. CDR3 length equals 14 residues. The CDR3 bases are TGCGCCAGCAGCGCTCAGGGTCCGAACACTGAAGCTTTCTTT. It specifies CASSAQGPNTEAFF.

The chain employs TRBV6-1 and TRBJ1-1, with TRBD1 identical over 7 bases. The CDR3 length is 15 residues. J was trimmed by 6 bases and V by 2 bases; bases with no gene match: 9. The germline CDR1 and CDR2 sequences are MNHNS and SASEGT. The CDR3 DNA reads as TGTGCCAGCAGTGAATGGGTCGGGACAGTCTCTGAAGCTTTCTTT. Its protein is CASSEWVGTVSEAFF.

The genes are TRBV5-1 and TRBJ2-1, with no clear D. V lost 6 bases and J lost 0, with 13 bases in between. CDR1 is SGHRS and CDR2 is YFSETQ in the germline V gene. The length of the CDR3 is 15 residues. The CDR3 DNA follows: TGCGCCAGCACTAGAATGGAGAGCTCCTACAATGAGCAGTTCTTC. Translated, it gives CASTRMESSYNEQFF.

The J gene is TRBJ2-3, the V gene TRBV5-1, with 8 bases aligning to TRBD2. V was pared by 4 bases and J by 2 bases, with 6 bases of the junction left unmatched. The V gene's germline CDR1 is SGHRS and CDR2 YFSETQ. This CDR3 is built from 15 residues. CDR3 in DNA: TGCGCCAGCAGCCCGGGGGGGTTGTTCACAGATACGCAGTATTTT. It encodes CASSPGGLFTDTQYF.

The V gene is TRBV18, the J gene TRBJ1-2; 9 positions match TRBD1. The germline V gene has CDR1 KGHSH and CDR2 LQKENI. The junction had 9 bases not matched to a gene; V was cut back by 4 bases and J by 0 bases. CDR3 length equals 17 residues. The CDR3 nucleotides read TGTGCCAGCTCACTCAGGGGGACAGGGACGACTAACTATGGCTACACCTTC. This gives the protein CASSLRGTGTTNYGYTF.